One sample yielded the 19 T cell receptor beta chains listed below, sequenced in a study of CD8 T cells in ankylosing spondylitis. Study-level findings and limits: There was a TCR beta motif, made of fewer than 10 highly homologous variants, that appeared characteristic of ankylosing spondylitis blood.

Their antigens remain unidentified. MiXCR, run by TCRdb on the 5' RACE reads, gives a single entry per CDR3 protein. In the table there are under 550,000 distinct CDR3 sequences, 25% to 30% of which are singletons. Sample: blood, either unsorted or a sorted T cell fraction (not recorded which). These receptors came from a male donor with ankylosing spondylitis.

The J gene is TRBJ1-5, the V gene TRBV29-1, with 11 bases matching TRBD1. Trimming removed 6 bases from V and 6 bases from J; junction bases left unmatched: 4. Germline values: CDR1 SQVTM, CDR2 ANQGSEA. The CDR3 spans 13 residues. The DNA of the CDR3 is TGCAGCGTCCGGACAGGGGGCCTTCAGCCCCAGCATTTT. It yields the protein CSVRTGGLQPQHF.

The V and J genes are TRBV7-2 and TRBJ2-1; 10 nucleotides line up with TRBD2. V lost 5 bases and J lost 5; bases outside the gene matches: 9. CDR1 is SGHTA, CDR2 FQGNSA, per germline. The CDR3 is 16 amino acids. CDR3 residues: CASSPDWTSGHNEQFF. The CDR3 nucleotides read TGTGCCAGCAGCCCCGATTGGACTAGCGGCCACAATGAGCAGTTCTTC.

CDR3 loop: CSARLGFGNYGYTF. CDR3 DNA sequence: TGCAGTGCTAGATTAGGGTTTGGAAACTATGGCTACACCTTC. This chain links TRBV20-1 with TRBJ1-2, with D uncertain. In germline, CDR1 is DFQATT, CDR2 SNEGSKA (reference sequence). Trimming took off 2 bases at V and 2 bases at J, with 12 bases between the two ends. CDR3 length: 14 amino acids.

This clonotype was counted a few times. The chain employs TRBV3-1 and TRBJ2-3; possibly TRBD2 for D (6 bases). V lost 1 base and J lost 0, with 11 bases in between. There are 16 residues in the CDR3. The germline CDR1 and CDR2 sequences are LGHDT and YNNKEL (reference sequence). Written as DNA, the CDR3 is TGTGCCAGCAGCCAAGTCCTAGCGTCTAGCACAGATACGCAGTATTTT. It codes for CASSQVLASSTDTQYF.

This clonotype has only a few counts. The chain links TRBV20-1 to TRBJ1-1; 7 bases match TRBD1. The CDR3 has 14 residues. In germline, CDR1 is DFQATT, CDR2 SNEGSKA (reference sequence). This CDR3 is CRSNEGQTNTEAFF. Here the CDR3 DNA reads TGCAGGTCCAACGAGGGACAGACGAACACTGAAGCTTTCTTT.

The genes are TRBV20-1 and TRBJ2-3; no firm D call. Trimming took off 5 bases at V and 6 bases at J, with 21 bases between the two ends. This CDR3 has 15 residues. Germline V gives CDR1 DFQATT, CDR2 SNEGSKA (reference sequence). CDR3 residues: CSASIIGPTGDTQYF. The CDR3 DNA is TGCAGTGCTTCTATTATCGGGCCGACCGGGGATACGCAGTATTTT.

This chain uses TRBV15 with TRBJ1-3; TRBD1 agrees at 7 bases. V trimming: 0 bases; J trimming: 0 bases; junction bases outside the gene matches: 8. Germline V lookup: CDR1 LNHNV, CDR2 YYDKDF (reference sequence). The CDR3 sequence is 18 residues long. DNA for the CDR3: TGTGCCACCAGCAGAGATAGTTGGGACAGCAGCTCTGGAAACACCATATATTTT. This sequence encodes CATSRDSWDSSSGNTIYF.

There are a few counts of this clonotype. The V gene is TRBV10-3, the J gene TRBJ2-3; D remains unclear. Germline loops: CDR1 ENHRY, CDR2 SYGVKD. V was pared by 4 bases and J by 0 bases, with 8 bases between. This CDR3 has 14 amino acids. The CDR3 DNA follows: TGTGCCATCAGTGCCCGACCTAGCACAGATACGCAGTATTTT. This translates into CAISARPSTDTQYF.

The chain couples TRBV7-9 to TRBJ1-2, with D possibly being TRBD1 (5 bases). Germline V CDR1 and CDR2: SEHNR, FQNEAQ (reference sequence). CDR3 length: 14 residues. The germline V and J ends were trimmed by 0 bases and 4 bases, with 9 bases remaining between them. The CDR3 DNA follows: TGTGCCAGCAGCTTAGCTACAGGAACCTATGGCTACACCTTC. It encodes CASSLATGTYGYTF.

This chain joins TRBV20-1 and TRBJ2-5; TRBD2 is a possible D gene (5 bases). V was clipped by 3 bases and J by 1 base, with 15 bases between them. Germline assignment: CDR1 DFQATT and CDR2 SNEGSKA (reference sequence). This CDR3 is 15 amino acids long. The CDR3 DNA reads TGCAGTGCTAGTGGAGGCAACCCCCTCCAAGAGACCCAGTACTTC. It is translated as CSASGGNPLQETQYF.

This clonotype has a handful of counts. The J gene is TRBJ2-1, the V gene TRBV29-1; tentatively, D is TRBD1 or TRBD2 (5 bases each). Germline CDR1 and CDR2: SQVTM and ANQGSEA. The V gene lost 6 bases and the J gene lost 5 bases, with 17 bases spanning the gap. This CDR3 has 14 amino acids. CDR3 protein: CSVGPGRTHNEQFF. CDR3 DNA: TGCAGCGTGGGACCTGGCCGGACACACAATGAGCAGTTCTTC.

This clonotype was counted only a few times. The rearrangement uses TRBV15 and TRBJ2-7; a weak D match, TRBD1 (5 bases). The V gene's germline CDR1 is LNHNV and CDR2 YYDKDF (reference sequence). V was clipped by 5 bases and J by 7 bases, with 18 bases between them. This CDR3 has 14 residues. The DNA of the CDR3 is TGTGCCACCAGCCAGAAGGTCGCAGGGCGGGAGCAGTACTTC. Encoded protein: CATSQKVAGREQYF.

The chain carries TRBV20-1 and TRBJ2-3; 7 bases fit TRBD1. The length of the CDR3 is 16 residues. V shed 6 bases and J 3 bases; nucleotides not matched to a gene: 15. Germline CDR1 DFQATT, CDR2 SNEGSKA (reference sequence). CDR3 sequence (DNA): TGCAGTGCACCTCCGGACAGGACCGGACCGACAGATACGCAGTATTTT. Its translation: CSAPPDRTGPTDTQYF.

The V call is TRBV12-3 or TRBV12-4, the J call TRBJ1-2; a possible D gene is TRBD1 (5 bases). This CDR3 comprises 15 residues. The V gene lost 3 bases and the J gene lost 7 bases, with 18 bases spanning the gap. The CDR3 sequence: CASSFRGQGVVGYTF. The CDR3 region has the DNA TGTGCCAGCAGTTTCCGAGGCCAGGGAGTGGTTGGCTACACCTTC.

In this sample, this clonotype turned up a few times. The chain combines TRBV27 with TRBJ1-4, with TRBD1 matching over 10 bases. Germline V gene data show CDR1 as MNHEY and CDR2 as SMNVEV (reference sequence). The CDR3 extends over 15 amino acids. Trimming at V came to 0 bases and at J to 10 bases, leaving 5 bases not matched to a gene. This CDR3 is CASSLSGQGSGKLFF. In nucleotides, the CDR3 is TGTGCCAGCAGTTTATCGGGACAGGGGAGCGGAAAACTGTTTTTT. The complete variable domain, with remaining parts taken from reference TRBV27 and TRBJ1-4, reads EAQVTQNPRYLITVTGKKLTVTCSQNMNHEYMSWYRQDPGLGLRQIYYSMNVEVTDKGDVPEGYKVSRKEKRNFPLILESPSPNQTSLYFCASSLSGQGSGKLFFGSGTQLSVL.

The sample holds a few counts of this clonotype. The V and J genes are TRBV11-2 and TRBJ2-3; no clear D. Trimming shortened V by 4 bases and J by 4 bases, and 24 bases separated the two germline ends. The CDR3 has 18 amino acids. Per germline, CDR1 SGHAT and CDR2 FQNNGV. CDR3 amino acids: CASSSPRQSIRRADTQYF. Written as DNA, the CDR3 is TGTGCCAGCAGCTCCCCCCGCCAAAGCATACGACGCGCAGATACGCAGTATTTT.

The table lists this clonotype with a count of one. The J gene is TRBJ2-6, the V gene TRBV24-1; D gene ambiguous. The CDR3 consists of 13 residues. V was shortened by 8 bases and J by 4 bases, with 8 bases between the two germline ends. In germline, CDR1 is KGHDR, CDR2 SFDVKD. The CDR3 DNA sequence: TGTGCCACCATGGGATCCGGGGCCAACGTCCTGACTTTC. It encodes CATMGSGANVLTF.

This clonotype has only a few counts. The CDR3 nucleotides are TGTGCCAGCAGTTTGGCTCCTGCAACTAATGAAAAACTGTTTTTT. Protein sequence: CASSLAPATNEKLFF. The rearrangement joins TRBV12-3 or TRBV12-4 to TRBJ1-4; D unresolved. The CDR3 is made up of 15 amino acids. V lost 3 bases and J lost 0, with 8 bases in between.

The gene calls are TRBV19 and TRBJ2-1, with unresolved D. CDR3 size: 15 residues. Germline CDR1 is LNHDA and CDR2 is SQIVND (reference sequence). With 7 bases removed from V and 0 bases from J, the gap between germline ends came to 13 bases. The CDR3, as DNA: TGTGCCAGTACCCGTGCGGTCGGCTCCTACAATGAGCAGTTCTTC. It encodes CASTRAVGSYNEQFF.